The rows below give T cell receptor beta chains drawn from one sample of a study of T-cell memory formation after mild COVID-19. Using its own MiXCR run on the 5' RACE reads, TCRdb lists one record per CDR3 protein. The sample lists about 210,000 distinct CDR3 sequences, 27% occurring once. Sequencing was performed on PBMCs or a T cell subset sorted from them (not recorded which). The receptors were sampled from an adult woman who had mild COVID-19 (a few samples of this study predate the infection). Cell type and time point are not known. Each CDR3 is given with its conserved first and last residue. Each record gives: CDR3 protein, CDR3 DNA, D gene, J gene, V gene, clone size. D genes are given only for firm matches. Clone sizes are given selectively: once, few, many, or a class where the clone is expanded.

cdr3_aa: CASGAYNEKLFF
cdr3_nt: TGTGCCAGCGGGGCCTATAATGAAAAACTGTTTTTT
d_call: NA
j_call: TRBJ1-4
v_call: TRBV6-5
clone_size: NA

cdr3_aa: CASSLFQGRHEQYF
cdr3_nt: TGTGCCAGCAGTTTATTCCAGGGTCGACACGAGCAGTACTTC
d_call: NA
j_call: TRBJ2-7
v_call: TRBV27
clone_size: few

cdr3_aa: CASSPNGGSNTGELFF
cdr3_nt: TGTGCCAGCAGCCCAAACGGGGGGTCGAACACCGGGGAGCTGTTTTTT
d_call: TRBD2
j_call: TRBJ2-2
v_call: TRBV7-6
clone_size: NA

cdr3_aa: CASSLGRGGDTQYF
cdr3_nt: TGTGCCAGCAGCCTGGGCAGGGGAGGGGATACGCAGTATTTT
d_call: NA
j_call: TRBJ2-3
v_call: TRBV7-9
clone_size: few

cdr3_aa: CASSQVRFSNEQFF
cdr3_nt: TGCGCCAGCAGCCAAGTCCGCTTCTCTAATGAGCAGTTCTTC
d_call: NA
j_call: TRBJ2-1
v_call: TRBV4-1
clone_size: NA

cdr3_aa: CSLLTGWGEQYF
cdr3_nt: TGCAGCCTTTTGACAGGGTGGGGCGAGCAGTACTTC
d_call: TRBD1
j_call: TRBJ2-7
v_call: TRBV29-1
clone_size: NA

cdr3_aa: CASSYRAGAYNEQFF
cdr3_nt: TGTGCCAGCAGTTATAGAGCGGGAGCATACAATGAGCAGTTCTTC
d_call: TRBD2
j_call: TRBJ2-1
v_call: TRBV6-2/TRBV6-3
clone_size: few

cdr3_aa: CASSPQEGASAGTEAFF
cdr3_nt: TGTGCCAGCAGCCCGCAAGAGGGGGCGTCCGCCGGGACTGAAGCTTTCTTT
d_call: TRBD1
j_call: TRBJ1-1
v_call: TRBV9
clone_size: NA

cdr3_aa: CASSKRNRDRVIGAKNIQYF
cdr3_nt: TGTGCCAGCAGCAAACGCAACCGGGACAGGGTTATTGGGGCCAAAAACATTCAGTACTTC
d_call: NA
j_call: TRBJ2-4
v_call: TRBV21-1
clone_size: few

cdr3_aa: CASSPTSSTDTQYF
cdr3_nt: TGTGCCAGCAGCCCCACTAGTAGCACAGATACGCAGTATTTT
d_call: NA
j_call: TRBJ2-3
v_call: TRBV7-3
clone_size: NA

cdr3_aa: CATSIPHVDTQYF
cdr3_nt: TGTGCCACCAGCATCCCCCACGTGGATACGCAGTATTTT
d_call: NA
j_call: TRBJ2-3
v_call: TRBV15
clone_size: NA

cdr3_aa: CSARREKGTDTQYF
cdr3_nt: TGCAGTGCTAGGCGGGAGAAAGGCACAGATACGCAGTATTTT
d_call: TRBD2
j_call: TRBJ2-3
v_call: TRBV20-1
clone_size: few

cdr3_aa: CASSQRFRSGLTDTQYF
cdr3_nt: TGTGCCAGCAGCCAAAGATTCCGGTCGGGGCTCACAGATACGCAGTATTTT
d_call: NA
j_call: TRBJ2-3
v_call: TRBV3-1
clone_size: NA

cdr3_aa: CATSRVLASSADEQFF
cdr3_nt: TGTGCCACCAGCAGAGTACTAGCGAGCTCCGCCGATGAGCAGTTCTTC
d_call: TRBD2
j_call: TRBJ2-1
v_call: TRBV15
clone_size: NA

cdr3_aa: CASSLAGGYGYTF
cdr3_nt: TGTGCCAGCAGCTTAGCAGGGGGCTATGGCTACACCTTC
d_call: NA
j_call: TRBJ1-2
v_call: TRBV7-9
clone_size: NA

cdr3_aa: CSASSPLHF
cdr3_nt: TGCAGTGCGAGTTCACCCCTCCACTTT
d_call: NA
j_call: TRBJ1-6
v_call: TRBV20-1
clone_size: NA

cdr3_aa: CANARTGRDEQFF
cdr3_nt: TGTGCCAACGCCCGGACAGGGAGAGATGAGCAGTTCTTC
d_call: TRBD1
j_call: TRBJ2-1
v_call: TRBV6-1
clone_size: few

cdr3_aa: CASSLFSNQPQHF
cdr3_nt: TGTGCCAGCAGTCTATTTAGCAATCAGCCCCAGCATTTT
d_call: NA
j_call: TRBJ1-5
v_call: TRBV12-3/TRBV12-4
clone_size: NA

cdr3_aa: CASSPQGARTGELFF
cdr3_nt: TGCGCCAGCAGCCCTCAGGGGGCGCGCACCGGGGAGCTGTTTTTT
d_call: TRBD1
j_call: TRBJ2-2
v_call: TRBV4-1
clone_size: NA

cdr3_aa: CASSVGGSDYGYTF
cdr3_nt: TGTGCCAGCAGCGTAGGTGGCAGTGACTATGGCTACACCTTC
d_call: NA
j_call: TRBJ1-2
v_call: TRBV9
clone_size: once

cdr3_aa: CASSLGLSNTGELFF
cdr3_nt: TGTGCCAGCAGTCTCGGCCTTTCGAACACCGGGGAGCTGTTTTTT
d_call: NA
j_call: TRBJ2-2
v_call: TRBV28
clone_size: NA

cdr3_aa: CASKVQRLYNEQFF
cdr3_nt: TGCGCCAGCAAGGTACAGCGGTTGTACAATGAGCAGTTCTTC
d_call: NA
j_call: TRBJ2-1
v_call: TRBV10-2
clone_size: few

cdr3_aa: CASSQERLAGGTGELFF
cdr3_nt: TGCGCCAGCAGCCAAGAACGACTAGCGGGAGGCACCGGGGAGCTGTTTTTT
d_call: TRBD2
j_call: TRBJ2-2
v_call: TRBV4-3
clone_size: NA

cdr3_aa: CASSETGGTALYNEQFF
cdr3_nt: TGTGCCAGCAGCGAGACAGGGGGCACTGCCCTCTACAATGAGCAGTTCTTC
d_call: TRBD1
j_call: TRBJ2-1
v_call: TRBV5-6
clone_size: few

cdr3_aa: CAARPGQGAFWEETQYF
cdr3_nt: TGTGCCGCCCGACCGGGACAGGGGGCGTTTTGGGAAGAGACCCAGTACTTC
d_call: TRBD1
j_call: TRBJ2-5
v_call: TRBV6-1
clone_size: NA

cdr3_aa: CASSTLGEGLYYEQYF
cdr3_nt: TGTGCCAGCAGTACCCTAGGGGAAGGACTCTACTACGAGCAGTACTTC
d_call: NA
j_call: TRBJ2-7
v_call: TRBV6-6
clone_size: NA

cdr3_aa: CASSHLGAGRPEQYF
cdr3_nt: TGTGCCAGCAGCCACCTTGGGGCAGGGCGGCCCGAGCAGTACTTC
d_call: NA
j_call: TRBJ2-7
v_call: TRBV14
clone_size: NA

cdr3_aa: CASKGGASYGYTF
cdr3_nt: TGTGCCAGCAAGGGGGGGGCGAGCTATGGCTACACCTTC
d_call: NA
j_call: TRBJ1-2
v_call: TRBV25-1
clone_size: NA

cdr3_aa: CASSLALRGEFGTDTQYF
cdr3_nt: TGTGCCAGCAGTTTAGCGCTGAGGGGCGAGTTCGGCACAGATACGCAGTATTTT
d_call: NA
j_call: TRBJ2-3
v_call: TRBV12-3/TRBV12-4
clone_size: few

cdr3_aa: CASSPLGTSGGALDEQFF
cdr3_nt: TGTGCCAGCAGCCCCCTTGGGACTAGCGGGGGGGCCCTCGATGAGCAGTTCTTC
d_call: TRBD2
j_call: TRBJ2-1
v_call: TRBV7-6
clone_size: NA

cdr3_aa: CASSLSGGFRYNEQFF
cdr3_nt: TGTGCCAGCAGTTTATCGGGGGGGTTCAGGTACAATGAGCAGTTCTTC
d_call: TRBD2
j_call: TRBJ2-1
v_call: TRBV27
clone_size: NA

cdr3_aa: CASSEFDSKLEAFF
cdr3_nt: TGTGCCAGCAGTGAGTTCGACAGTAAGCTTGAAGCTTTCTTT
d_call: NA
j_call: TRBJ1-1
v_call: TRBV25-1
clone_size: few

cdr3_aa: CAIEDSGGPYNEQFF
cdr3_nt: TGTGCCATCGAAGATAGCGGGGGACCCTACAATGAGCAGTTCTTC
d_call: TRBD2
j_call: TRBJ2-1
v_call: TRBV10-3
clone_size: few

cdr3_aa: CASSLRSAGGGTDTQYF
cdr3_nt: TGTGCCAGCAGCTTAAGGTCGGCGGGAGGAGGAACAGATACGCAGTATTTT
d_call: TRBD2
j_call: TRBJ2-3
v_call: TRBV7-8
clone_size: NA

cdr3_aa: CASSFSPSDTQYF
cdr3_nt: TGTGCCAGCAGTTTCTCGCCTTCAGATACGCAGTATTTT
d_call: NA
j_call: TRBJ2-3
v_call: TRBV12-3/TRBV12-4
clone_size: few

cdr3_aa: CASSQPRDRVMGGELFF
cdr3_nt: TGTGCCAGCAGCCAGCCACGGGACAGGGTTATGGGCGGGGAGCTGTTTTTT
d_call: TRBD1
j_call: TRBJ2-2
v_call: TRBV6-1
clone_size: NA

cdr3_aa: CASSLSLAEYEQYF
cdr3_nt: TGCGCCAGCAGCTTGTCGCTAGCGGAGTACGAGCAGTACTTC
d_call: TRBD2
j_call: TRBJ2-7
v_call: TRBV5-1
clone_size: NA

cdr3_aa: CASSLASGQGLNTEAFF
cdr3_nt: TGCGCCAGCAGCTTGGCCTCGGGACAGGGACTTAACACTGAAGCTTTCTTT
d_call: TRBD1
j_call: TRBJ1-1
v_call: TRBV5-1
clone_size: NA

cdr3_aa: CASLTGPALSSGANVLTF
cdr3_nt: TGTGCCAGCTTAACGGGACCGGCTTTATCCTCTGGGGCCAACGTCCTGACTTTC
d_call: NA
j_call: TRBJ2-6
v_call: TRBV6-5
clone_size: NA

cdr3_aa: CASTIGPPTETQYF
cdr3_nt: TGTGCCAGCACCATAGGTCCACCCACAGAGACCCAGTACTTC
d_call: NA
j_call: TRBJ2-5
v_call: TRBV12-3/TRBV12-4
clone_size: few

cdr3_aa: CASSLEGRRGLWGNIQYF
cdr3_nt: TGTGCCAGCAGCTTAGAGGGTCGGCGGGGGCTTTGGGGAAACATTCAGTACTTC
d_call: NA
j_call: TRBJ2-4
v_call: TRBV7-2
clone_size: NA

cdr3_aa: CASSPLTGALGEQYF
cdr3_nt: TGTGCCAGCTCACCACTGACAGGGGCCTTAGGCGAGCAGTACTTC
d_call: TRBD1
j_call: TRBJ2-7
v_call: TRBV18
clone_size: few

cdr3_aa: CASSFLGGEAPLHF
cdr3_nt: TGTGCCAGCAGTTTCTTAGGGGGCGAGGCACCCCTCCACTTT
d_call: TRBD1
j_call: TRBJ1-6
v_call: TRBV12-3/TRBV12-4
clone_size: NA

cdr3_aa: CASIAGARTQYF
cdr3_nt: TGTGCCAGCATAGCAGGGGCAAGGACCCAGTACTTC
d_call: NA
j_call: TRBJ2-5
v_call: TRBV7-2
clone_size: NA

cdr3_aa: CASRDGLAGKGEQYF
cdr3_nt: TGTGCCAGCAGAGACGGACTAGCGGGGAAAGGAGAGCAGTACTTC
d_call: TRBD2
j_call: TRBJ2-7
v_call: TRBV2
clone_size: NA

cdr3_aa: CASSFPLGTVNTEAFF
cdr3_nt: TGTGCCAGCAGCTTCCCCCTCGGGACAGTGAACACTGAAGCTTTCTTT
d_call: TRBD1
j_call: TRBJ1-1
v_call: TRBV7-2
clone_size: NA

cdr3_aa: CASSLGPGEETQYF
cdr3_nt: TGCGCCAGCAGCCTGGGTCCCGGGGAAGAGACCCAGTACTTC
d_call: NA
j_call: TRBJ2-5
v_call: TRBV4-1
clone_size: NA

cdr3_aa: CATRGVDGGTGELFF
cdr3_nt: TGTGCCACCAGGGGAGTGGACGGCGGGACCGGGGAGCTGTTTTTT
d_call: NA
j_call: TRBJ2-2
v_call: TRBV24-1
clone_size: few

cdr3_aa: CSARDLAVTNEQFF
cdr3_nt: TGCAGTGCTAGAGATCTGGCTGTTACCAATGAGCAGTTCTTC
d_call: NA
j_call: TRBJ2-1
v_call: TRBV20-1
clone_size: few